This TCR beta chain was captured in a study of beta chain features in type 1 diabetes listed by TCRdb under 2018. In the study overall: Mean age, gender distribution, total cell number and subset yield did not differ between patients and healthy donors. The study compared TCRB repertoires of sorted circulating CD4+ T cell subsets between recently diagnosed type 1 diabetes patients and matched healthy donors. Whereas all 28 donors provided naive and central memory subsets, regulatory and stem cell-like memory subsets were isolated from just 8 patients and about eight healthy donors. A total of roughly 98,000,000 sorted cells were examined across all samples, and a strong correlation was observed between cell number per subset and RNA yield. Study-level results and caveats: The naive, central memory and regulatory TCRB repertoires appeared to resemble one another more closely among patients than among healthy donors. HLA sub-analyses involved small numbers of individuals, so any influence of HLA type on TCRB rearrangement remained unresolved. Shorter templates might have been favored by PCR, but patient and control samples were amplified and corrected together, so both groups would have been affected equally by any skew. A moderate but significant shortening of TCRB CDR3 length was observed in type 1 diabetes patients in all four CD4+ subsets. Because cDNA was sequenced instead of genomic DNA, activated cells with high expression could be over-represented, although the groups did not differ in activation or CD3 levels. At VDJ recombination sites, patients with type 1 diabetes made fewer insertions and deleted more nucleotides, a pattern implying thymic rearrangement abnormalities.

This clone was seen only a few times. Its antigen has not been determined. Base-call qualities are not available, and no considerably larger clone is one nucleotide away. Each donor gave one peripheral blood draw, approximately 100 mL on average, collected into heparinised tubes. Using a panel that included CD45RO, CCR7, CD25, CD127, CD95 and CD27, naive, central memory, regulatory and stem cell-like memory CD4+ T cells were sorted on a BD FACSAria II. All sorted populations exceeded 98% purity. PBMCs were isolated immediately by Lymphoprep density gradient centrifugation and stained directly without culture. So that batch effects would be minimized, each experiment stained and sorted samples in pairs, pairing one healthy donor with one patient. The germline ends are 16 bases apart after V is trimmed by 4 bases and J by 6 bases. Reading the germline V gene gives CDR1 SGDLS and CDR2 YYNGEE. The CDR3 covers 14 residues, taking in both the cysteine and the phenylalanine. Only the CDR3 DNA is retained, 42 bases long and in frame from the first base.

The High Capacity cDNA Reverse Transcription Kit was used to reverse transcribe all of the isolated RNA, meaning that expressed TCRB transcripts were what got sequenced. Naive, central memory and regulatory T cell samples underwent deep immunoSEQ sequencing, averaging around 3.9 million total reads per sample. Sorted cells were lysed in RLT buffer, and RNA was extracted using DNase-treated RNeasy Micro or Mini kits according to cell number. Each cell subset was processed separately to prevent cross-contamination, with patient and healthy donor samples processed together. TCRB sequences were amplified from cDNA with the immunoSEQ multiplex PCR, producing 87-bp fragments spanning the CDR3 region. Sequencing of the amplicons was performed on the Illumina HiSeq platform. On the study's bioinformatics: Synthetic template baselines were used to correct PCR bias computationally, reads within Hamming distance 2 were collapsed together, and singletons that could not be merged were discarded. By aligning reads against IMGT, V, D and J genes, CDR3 length, and insertions or deletions at six rearrangement sites were assigned. Within each subset, clonotype counts were normalized to the number of sorted cells before true diversity and Gini coefficients were calculated with the tcR R package. The overlap coefficient, calculated on TCRB nucleotide sequences, was used to measure repertoire sharing. What TCRdb holds here is the immuneACCESS table cut down to in-frame rearrangements. Part of the clones is not present; checked against another copy, under half of the missing clones reflect an unresolved V gene, and the others are unexplained. Clonal size and the V and J genes are those of that table, whereas D and trimming came from the DNA. Across this sample there are around 130,000 clones, with less than 20% seen only once. Around 2.5% of the sample goes to the ten largest clones.

Sequencing input: central memory CD4+ T cells from blood. This receptor was taken from a man under 40 with type 1 diabetes. The sequence is built from TRBV9 and TRBJ1-2; TRBD1 could be the D gene, as 6 bases match. The CDR3 region: CASSFSGTIDGYTF. The nucleotides are TGTGCCAGCAGCTTCTCCGGGACAATCGATGGCTACACCTTC.